This T cell receptor (beta chain) is drawn from a study of human T cells and chemical hapten exposure. On the study more broadly: Upper-back patches of 0.01% DPC were read at 6 days. Broader study findings: There was alopecia in the donors, so their immune response may differ from that of healthy people.

TCRdb passed the RACE reads through MiXCR, listing each CDR3 protein once. This table has some 340,000 distinct CDR3 sequences, around 7% appearing once. V lost 2 bases, J lost 2 bases, and 11 bases lay in between. This CDR3 spans 15 amino acids. Germline V gene sequence: CDR1 LGHNA, CDR2 YNFKEQ. Time point of the sample: patch test 1, 2 weeks after DPC sensitization. Treatment of the sample: therapeutic diphenylcyclopropenone sensitization with weekly scalp DPC. Participating donors were patients with alopecia, aged 18 to 70 years, considered appropriate candidates for DPC. Blood, whole and unfractionated, served as the source for total RNA extraction. Of note for this clonotype: Antigen unknown.

The rearrangement links TRBV4-2 to TRBJ2-3, with D possibly TRBD1 on 6 matching bases. This TCR was recovered from a woman aged 18 to 35 with alopecia areata. Some clones in this sample may be carry-over from other donors' samples. The sequenced sample was whole blood, obtained in connection with sensitization to the hapten diphenylcyclopropenone (DPC). The DNA for the CDR3 is TGTGCCAGCAGCCAAATGGACAGCTACACAGATACGCAGTATTTT. It yields the protein CASSQMDSYTDTQYF.